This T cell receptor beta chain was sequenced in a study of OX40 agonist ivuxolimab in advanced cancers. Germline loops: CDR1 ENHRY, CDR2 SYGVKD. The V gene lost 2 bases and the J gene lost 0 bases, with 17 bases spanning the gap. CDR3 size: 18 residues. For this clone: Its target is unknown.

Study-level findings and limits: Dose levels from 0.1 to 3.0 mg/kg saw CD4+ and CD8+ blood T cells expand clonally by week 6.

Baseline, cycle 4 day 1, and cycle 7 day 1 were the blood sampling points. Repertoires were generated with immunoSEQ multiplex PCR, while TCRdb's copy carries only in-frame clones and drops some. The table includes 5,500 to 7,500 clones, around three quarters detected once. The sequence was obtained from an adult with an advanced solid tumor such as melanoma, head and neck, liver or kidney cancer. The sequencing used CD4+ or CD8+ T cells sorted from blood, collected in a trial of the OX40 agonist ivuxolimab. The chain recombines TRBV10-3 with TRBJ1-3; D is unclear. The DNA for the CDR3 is TGTGCCATCAGTGAGGGTTGGAGACTTTCTGCCTCTGGAAACACCATATATTTT. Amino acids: CAISEGWRLSASGNTIYF.